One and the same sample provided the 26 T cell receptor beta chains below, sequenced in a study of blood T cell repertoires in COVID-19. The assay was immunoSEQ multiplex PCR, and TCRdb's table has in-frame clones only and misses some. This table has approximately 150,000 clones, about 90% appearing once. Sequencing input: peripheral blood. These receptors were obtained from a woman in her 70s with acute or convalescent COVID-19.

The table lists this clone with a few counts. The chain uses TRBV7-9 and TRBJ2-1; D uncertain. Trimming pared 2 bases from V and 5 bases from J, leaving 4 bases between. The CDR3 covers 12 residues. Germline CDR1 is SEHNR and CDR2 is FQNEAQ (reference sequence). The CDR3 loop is CASSLTDNEQFF. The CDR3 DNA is TGTGCCAGCAGCTTAACAGACAATGAGCAGTTCTTC.

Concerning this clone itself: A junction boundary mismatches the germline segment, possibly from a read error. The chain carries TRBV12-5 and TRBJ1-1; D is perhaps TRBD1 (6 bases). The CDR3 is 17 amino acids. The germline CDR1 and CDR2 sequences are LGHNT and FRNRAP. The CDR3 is CACGLGGAGIGGTEAFF. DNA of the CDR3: TGTGCTTGTGGTTTGGGTGGGGCAGGGATAGGGGGCACTGAAGCTTTCTTT.

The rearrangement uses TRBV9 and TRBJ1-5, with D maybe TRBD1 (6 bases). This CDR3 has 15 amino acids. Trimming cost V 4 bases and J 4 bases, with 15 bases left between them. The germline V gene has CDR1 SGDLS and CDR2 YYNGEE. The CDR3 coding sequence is TGTGCCAGCAGCAGCAGCACAGGGAAAAATCAGCCCCAGCATTTT. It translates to CASSSSTGKNQPQHF.

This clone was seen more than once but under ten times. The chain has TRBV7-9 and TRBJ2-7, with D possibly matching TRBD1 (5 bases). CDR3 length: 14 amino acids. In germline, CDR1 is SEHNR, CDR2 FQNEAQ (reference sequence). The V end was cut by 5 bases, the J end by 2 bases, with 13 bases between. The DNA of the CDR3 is TGTGCCAGCAGCCTAAGTCAGGGAACCTACGAGCAGTACTTC. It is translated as CASSLSQGTYEQYF.

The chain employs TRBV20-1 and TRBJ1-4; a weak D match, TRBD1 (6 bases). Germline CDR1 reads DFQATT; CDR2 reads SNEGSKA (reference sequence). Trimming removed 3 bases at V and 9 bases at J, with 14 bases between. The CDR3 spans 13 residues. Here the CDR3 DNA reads TGCAGTGCTAGTACGCCCGGGACACAAAAACTGTTTTTT. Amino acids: CSASTPGTQKLFF.

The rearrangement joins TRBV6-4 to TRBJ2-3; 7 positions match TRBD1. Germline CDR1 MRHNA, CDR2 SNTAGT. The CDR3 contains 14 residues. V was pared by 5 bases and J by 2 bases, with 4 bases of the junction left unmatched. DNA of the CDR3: TGTGCCAGCAGTTACAGGGGTTCCACAGATACGCAGTATTTT. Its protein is CASSYRGSTDTQYF.

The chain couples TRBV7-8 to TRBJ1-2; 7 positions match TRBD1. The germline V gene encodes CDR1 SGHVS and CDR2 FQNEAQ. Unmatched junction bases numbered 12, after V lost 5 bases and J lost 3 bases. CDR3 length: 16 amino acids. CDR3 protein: CASSQDVGRGYYGYTF. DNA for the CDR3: TGTGCCAGCAGCCAAGATGTAGGCAGGGGGTACTATGGCTACACCTTC. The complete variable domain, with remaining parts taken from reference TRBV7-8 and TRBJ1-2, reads GAGVSQSPRYKVAKRGQDVALRCDPISGHVSLFWYQQALGQGPEFLTYFQNEAQLDKSGLPSDRFFAERPEGSVSTLKIQRTQQEDSAVYLCASSQDVGRGYYGYTFGSGTRLTVV.

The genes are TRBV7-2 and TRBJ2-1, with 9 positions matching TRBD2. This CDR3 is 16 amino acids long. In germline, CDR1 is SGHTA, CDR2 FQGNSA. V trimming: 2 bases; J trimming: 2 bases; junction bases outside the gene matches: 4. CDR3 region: CASSLMASGTYNEQFF. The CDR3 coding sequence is TGTGCCAGCAGCTTAATGGCTAGCGGGACCTACAATGAGCAGTTCTTC.

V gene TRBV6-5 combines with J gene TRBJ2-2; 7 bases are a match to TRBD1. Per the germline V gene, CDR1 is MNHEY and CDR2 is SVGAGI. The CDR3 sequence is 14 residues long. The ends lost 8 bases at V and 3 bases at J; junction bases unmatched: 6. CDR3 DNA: TGTGCCAGCCGACGACAGGGAGACACCGGGGAGCTGTTTTTT. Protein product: CASRRQGDTGELFF.

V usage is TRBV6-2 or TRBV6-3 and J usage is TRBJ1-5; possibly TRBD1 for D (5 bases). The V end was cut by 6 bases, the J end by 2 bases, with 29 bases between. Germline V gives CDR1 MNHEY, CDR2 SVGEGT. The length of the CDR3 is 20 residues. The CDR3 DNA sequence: TGTGCCAGCAGCCGAGATTACCGGACACTAAATGGTTTTGGCAATCAGCCCCAGCATTTT. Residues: CASSRDYRTLNGFGNQPQHF.

DNA of the CDR3: TGTGCCTGGAGTCCTAGCGGGTACGAGCAGTACTTC. Protein: CAWSPSGYEQYF. The chain couples TRBV30 to TRBJ2-7; 8 nucleotides line up with TRBD2. This CDR3 contains 12 residues. J was trimmed by 4 bases and V by 2 bases; bases with no gene match: 1. Looked up from germline, CDR1 is GTSNPN and CDR2 is SVGIG (reference sequence).

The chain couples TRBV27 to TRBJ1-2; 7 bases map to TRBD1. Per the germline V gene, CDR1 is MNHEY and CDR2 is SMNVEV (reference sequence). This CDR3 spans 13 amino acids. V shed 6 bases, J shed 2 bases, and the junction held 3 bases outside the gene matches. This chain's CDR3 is CASSRDRNYGYTF. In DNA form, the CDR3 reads TGTGCCAGCAGCAGGGACAGAAACTATGGCTACACCTTC.

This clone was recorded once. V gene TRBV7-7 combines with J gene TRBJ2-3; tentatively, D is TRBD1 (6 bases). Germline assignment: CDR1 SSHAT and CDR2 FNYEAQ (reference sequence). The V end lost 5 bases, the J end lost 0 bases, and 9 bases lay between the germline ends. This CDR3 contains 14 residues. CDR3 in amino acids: CASSQGQSTDTQYF. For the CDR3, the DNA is TGTGCCAGCAGCCAAGGACAGAGCACAGATACGCAGTATTTT. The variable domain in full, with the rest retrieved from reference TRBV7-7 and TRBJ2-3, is GAGVSQSPRYKVTKRGQDVTLRCDPISSHATLYWYQQALGQGPEFLTYFNYEAQPDKSGLPSDRFSAERPEGSISTLTIQRTEQRDSAMYRCASSQGQSTDTQYFGPGTRLTVL.

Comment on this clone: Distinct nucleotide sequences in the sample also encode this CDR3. The DNA for the CDR3 is TGTGCCAGCAGCCAAGACGACAGGGACAATCAGCCCCAGCATTTT. Translated: CASSQDDRDNQPQHF. The chain recombines TRBV4-2 with TRBJ1-5, with TRBD1 matching over 7 bases. Germline V gene lookup returns CDR1 LGHNA and CDR2 YNFKEQ. The V and J ends lost 0 bases and 3 bases, in that order; junction bases with no gene match: 2. The CDR3 has 15 amino acids.

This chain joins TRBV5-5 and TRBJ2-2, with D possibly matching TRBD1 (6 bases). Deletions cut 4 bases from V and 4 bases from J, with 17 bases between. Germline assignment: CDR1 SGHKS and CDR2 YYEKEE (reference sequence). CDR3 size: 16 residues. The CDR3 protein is CASSRKDSKATGELFF. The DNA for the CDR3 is TGTGCCAGCAGCCGCAAGGACAGTAAGGCCACCGGGGAGCTGTTTTTT.

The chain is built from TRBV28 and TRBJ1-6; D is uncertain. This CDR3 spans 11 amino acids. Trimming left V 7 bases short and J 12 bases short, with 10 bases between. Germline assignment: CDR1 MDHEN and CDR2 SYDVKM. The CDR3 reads CASTLRGPLHF. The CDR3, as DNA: TGTGCCAGCACCCTCCGGGGACCCCTCCACTTT.

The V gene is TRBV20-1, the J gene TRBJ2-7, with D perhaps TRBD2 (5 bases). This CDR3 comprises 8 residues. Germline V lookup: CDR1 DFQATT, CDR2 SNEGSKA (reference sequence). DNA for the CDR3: TGCAGCGGGGACGAGCAGTACTTC. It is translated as CSGDEQYF.

CDR3 in amino acids: CASSPGQGIFLEQYF. The DNA of the CDR3 is TGTGCCAGCAGCCCGGGACAGGGGATTTTTCTCGAGCAGTACTTC. This chain joins TRBV13 and TRBJ2-7; TRBD1 matches 10 bases. Germline V gene lookup returns CDR1 PRHDT and CDR2 FYEKMQ (reference sequence). The length of the CDR3 is 15 residues. J gave up 6 bases and V 5 bases, and 10 bases lay outside the gene matches.

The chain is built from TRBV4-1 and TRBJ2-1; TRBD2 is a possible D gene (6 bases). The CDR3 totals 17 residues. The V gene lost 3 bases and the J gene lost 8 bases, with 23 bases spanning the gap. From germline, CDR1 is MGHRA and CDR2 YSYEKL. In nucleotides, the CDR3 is TGCGCCAGCAGCCATCCCACGGGTAGCGGTTACAAAGATGAGCAGTTCTTC. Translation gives CASSHPTGSGYKDEQFF.

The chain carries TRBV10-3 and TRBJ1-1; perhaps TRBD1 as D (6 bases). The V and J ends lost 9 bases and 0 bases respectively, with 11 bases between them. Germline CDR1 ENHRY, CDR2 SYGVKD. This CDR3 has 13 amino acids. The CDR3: CAITRGMNTEAFF. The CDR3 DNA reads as TGTGCCATTACCAGGGGAATGAACACTGAAGCTTTCTTT.

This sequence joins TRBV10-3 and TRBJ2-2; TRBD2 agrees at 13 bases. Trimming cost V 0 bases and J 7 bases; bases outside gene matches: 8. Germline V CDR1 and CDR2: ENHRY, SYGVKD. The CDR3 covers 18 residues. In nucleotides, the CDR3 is TGTGCCATCAGTGAGTCGGGACTAGCGGGGTTTGATGGCGGGGAGCTGTTTTTT. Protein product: CAISESGLAGFDGGELFF.

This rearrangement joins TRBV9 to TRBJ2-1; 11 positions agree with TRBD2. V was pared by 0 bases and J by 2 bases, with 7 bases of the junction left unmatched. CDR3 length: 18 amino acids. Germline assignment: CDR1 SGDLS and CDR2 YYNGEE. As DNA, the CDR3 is TGTGCCAGCAGCGTAGGGCGGGGACTAGCGGTAACCTACAATGAGCAGTTCTTC. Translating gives CASSVGRGLAVTYNEQFF. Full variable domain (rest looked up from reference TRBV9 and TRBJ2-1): DSGVTQTPKHLITATGQRVTLRCSPRSGDLSVYWYQQSLDQGLQFLIQYYNGEERAKGNILERFSAQQFPDLHSELNLSSLELGDSALYFCASSVGRGLAVTYNEQFFGPGTRLTVL.

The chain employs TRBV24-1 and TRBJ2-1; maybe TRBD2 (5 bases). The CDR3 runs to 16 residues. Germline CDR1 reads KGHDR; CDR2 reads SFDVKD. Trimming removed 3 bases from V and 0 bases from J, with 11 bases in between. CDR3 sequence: CATSDGEYLSYNEQFF. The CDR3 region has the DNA TGTGCCACCAGTGATGGGGAGTATCTCTCCTACAATGAGCAGTTCTTC.

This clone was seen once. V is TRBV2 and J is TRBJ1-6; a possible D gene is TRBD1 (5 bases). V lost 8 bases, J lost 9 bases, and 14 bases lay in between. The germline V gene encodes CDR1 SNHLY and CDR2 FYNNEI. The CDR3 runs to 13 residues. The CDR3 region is CASASGWSSPLHF. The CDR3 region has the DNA TGTGCCAGCGCCTCAGGGTGGAGTTCACCCCTCCACTTT.

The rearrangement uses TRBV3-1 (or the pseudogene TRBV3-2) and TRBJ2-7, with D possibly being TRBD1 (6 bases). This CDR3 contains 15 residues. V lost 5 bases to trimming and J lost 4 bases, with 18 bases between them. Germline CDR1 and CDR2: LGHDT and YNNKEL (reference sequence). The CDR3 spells CASSSSHRAPYEQYF. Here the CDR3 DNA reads TGTGCCAGCAGCTCTTCACACAGGGCGCCGTACGAGCAGTACTTC.

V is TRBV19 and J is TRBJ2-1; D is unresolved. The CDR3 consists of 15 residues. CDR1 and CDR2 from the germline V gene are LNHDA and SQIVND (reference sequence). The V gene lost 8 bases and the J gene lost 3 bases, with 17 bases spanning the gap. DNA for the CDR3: TGTGCCAGTGCCGCTTCGGGTGGCCACTACAATGAGCAGTTCTTC. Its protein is CASAASGGHYNEQFF.